Below, one TCR beta chain is given with its context. Combining iRepertoire HTBI primers with Arm-PCR of CDR3 regions, the authors built TCR beta libraries. Each CDR3 protein gets one entry after TCRdb re-called the multiplex PCR reads with MiXCR. The sample includes 350,000 to 450,000 distinct CDR3 sequences, 12% of them seen just once. The record originates from a study of regulatory T cells in long-lasting Graves disease. The germline V gene encodes CDR1 DFQATT and CDR2 SNEGSKA (reference sequence). Trimming cost V 6 bases and J 7 bases; bases outside gene matches: 15. The CDR3 loop spans 15 amino acids. This sample's time point: newly diagnosed GD, antithyroid drugs for less than 3 months. RNA extracted from PBMCs served as the sequencing template. These data were also reused for a study on T cells in Graves' hyperthyroidism and ophthalmopathy.

The gene calls are TRBV20-1 and TRBJ2-7; the match to TRBD1 covers 10 bases. This specimen was peripheral blood mononuclear cells (PBMCs), taken at new diagnosis, from a patient treated with antithyroid drugs. This sequence was found in a woman between 18 and 30 years old with Graves disease. This CDR3 is CSARASDRGSVEQYF. CDR3 in DNA: TGCAGTGCCCGAGCCTCGGACAGGGGGTCCGTAGAGCAGTACTTC.